Shown below are 14 T cell receptor beta chains from a single sample sequenced in a study of cytomegalovirus exposure and HLA in healthy donors. PCR was performed using 60 Vbeta and 13 Jbeta primers. This table comes from immunoSEQ multiplex PCR, and its TCRdb copy is limited to in-frame clones, with some not included. The sample records about 85,000 clones, 80% being singletons. The specimen sequenced was PBMCs. All receptors come from a woman between 50 and 59 years old in good health and CMV-seropositive.

The J gene is TRBJ1-1, the V gene TRBV27; no reliable D call. Germline CDR1 MNHEY, CDR2 SMNVEV (reference sequence). The CDR3 is made up of 17 amino acids. The ends were cut back, 3 bases at V and 7 bases at J, with 24 bases in the middle. The CDR3 protein is CASSFLGSFTPFGEAFF. The CDR3 bases are TGTGCCAGCAGTTTTCTTGGTAGCTTTACTCCCTTTGGTGAAGCTTTCTTT.

This rearrangement joins TRBV2 to TRBJ1-4; 8 nucleotides agree with TRBD1. The CDR3 contains 14 residues. V dropped 7 bases and J dropped 10; count of bases not matched to a gene: 11. Germline V gene sequence: CDR1 SNHLY, CDR2 FYNNEI. The CDR3 DNA sequence: TGTGCCAGCAAACCCGGACAGGGAGCCGGAAAACTGTTTTTT. Translated: CASKPGQGAGKLFF.

V and J are TRBV5-4 and TRBJ2-3; 8 positions agree with TRBD2. The V gene's germline CDR1 is SGHNT and CDR2 YYREEE (reference sequence). The J segment lost 9 bases and the V segment lost 4 bases, leaving 16 bases of the junction unmatched. CDR3 length: 16 amino acids. The CDR3 bases are TGTGCCAGCAGCCCGTTCACCGGGGGGGCTCCTGTAACGCAGTATTTT. Protein: CASSPFTGGAPVTQYF. The full variable domain, with the rest looked up from reference TRBV5-4 and TRBJ2-3, is ETGVTQSPTHLIKTRGQQVTLRCSSQSGHNTVSWYQQALGQGPQFIFQYYREEENGRGNFPPRFSGLQFPNYSSELNVNALELDDSALYLCASSPFTGGAPVTQYFGPGTRLTVL.

The chain combines TRBV7-3 with TRBJ2-5; 8 bases match TRBD2. The CDR3 sequence is 13 residues long. V lost 5 bases and J lost 3; bases outside the gene matches: 2. CDR1 and CDR2 from the germline V gene are SGHTA and FQGTGA. This CDR3 is CASSPRGEETQYF. The DNA for the CDR3 is TGTGCCAGCAGCCCGCGGGGGGAAGAGACCCAGTACTTC.

The chain combines TRBV11-2 with TRBJ1-2; 7 nucleotides line up with TRBD1. V lost 4 bases and J lost 8; bases outside the gene matches: 13. The length of the CDR3 is 15 residues. CDR1 and CDR2 (germline): SGHAT, FQNNGV. The CDR3 loop reads CASSSRQGLAGGYTF. Written as DNA, the CDR3 is TGTGCCAGCAGCTCACGACAGGGCTTGGCTGGGGGCTACACCTTC.

This chain connects TRBV9 to TRBJ2-1; no reliable D call. CDR1 and CDR2 (germline): SGDLS, YYNGEE. Trimming removed 0 bases from V and 7 bases from J, with 2 bases in between. The CDR3 is made up of 11 amino acids. The CDR3 reads CASSVANEQFF. Written as DNA, the CDR3 is TGTGCCAGCAGCGTAGCGAATGAGCAGTTCTTC.

The rearrangement joins TRBV5-4 to TRBJ1-2; TRBD1 agrees at 8 bases. CDR3 length equals 13 residues. Trimming took 3 bases from V and 8 from J; bases not matched to a gene: 6. Germline lookup yields CDR1 SGHNT and CDR2 YYREEE (reference sequence). CDR3: CASSSGTGDGYTF. Written as DNA, the CDR3 is TGTGCCAGCAGCTCCGGGACAGGAGACGGCTACACCTTC.

Comment on this clone: Other DNA sequences from this sample encode an identical CDR3 as well. V and J are TRBV7-9 and TRBJ2-7; no clear D gene. The germline CDR1 and CDR2 sequences are SEHNR and FQNEAQ (reference sequence). V was trimmed by 1 base and J by 7 bases, leaving 8 bases between them. The CDR3 is made up of 12 amino acids. As DNA, the CDR3 is TGTGCCAGCAGCTTAGACTATAGGGAGCAGTACTTC. This translates into CASSLDYREQYF.

This chain links TRBV9 with TRBJ2-1; 11 bases align to TRBD2. From germline, CDR1 is SGDLS and CDR2 YYNGEE. The CDR3 is 18 amino acids. V lost 0 bases to trimming and J lost 9 bases; unmatched junction nucleotides: 14. The CDR3 DNA reads as TGTGCCAGCAGCGTAGCGCTAGCGGGGGGTATAATTTTCGGTGAGCAGTTCTTC. Translated: CASSVALAGGIIFGEQFF.

This clone was seen a few times. V is TRBV6-1 and J is TRBJ2-7, with TRBD1 as a possible D gene (6 bases). The CDR3 runs 15 residues. The germline V gene encodes CDR1 MNHNS and CDR2 SASEGT. V lost 2 bases and J lost 3, with 14 bases in between. The chain's CDR3 is CASSESPTGIYEQYV. The CDR3 coding sequence is TGTGCCAGCAGTGAATCCCCGACAGGTATCTACGAGCAGTACGTC.

The genes are TRBV6-5 and TRBJ2-3, with D possibly TRBD2 on 5 matching bases. V lost 6 bases, J lost 5 bases, and 12 bases lay in between. Germline V CDR1 and CDR2: MNHEY, SVGAGI. This CDR3 spans 13 amino acids. CDR3 region: CASSTTGGDTQYF. The CDR3 nucleotides are TGTGCCAGCAGCACCACCGGAGGAGATACGCAGTATTTT.

The chain is built from TRBV6-1 and TRBJ2-1, with a possible D match to TRBD2 (6 bases). Germline loops: CDR1 MNHNS, CDR2 SASEGT. V was pared by 4 bases and J by 6 bases, with 10 bases between. This CDR3 spans 13 amino acids. CDR3 coding DNA: TGTGCCAGCAGTGCGCGGGACTCCAATGAGCAGTTCTTC. Amino acids: CASSARDSNEQFF.

The chain combines TRBV7-8 with TRBJ1-1; 9 positions agree with TRBD1. This CDR3 is 16 amino acids long. J gave up 5 bases and V 1 base, and 8 bases lay outside the gene matches. Germline values: CDR1 SGHVS, CDR2 FQNEAQ. For the CDR3, the DNA is TGTGCCAGCAGCTTAGAACAGGGGGCAGTACGGACTGAAGCTTTCTTT. Translating gives CASSLEQGAVRTEAFF.

V gene TRBV29-1 combines with J gene TRBJ2-5, with D maybe TRBD2 (8 bases). This CDR3 comprises 20 residues. CDR1 and CDR2 (germline): SQVTM, ANQGSEA. V was clipped by 1 base and J by 2 bases, with 29 bases between them. CDR3 sequence (DNA): TGCAGCGTTGAAGTCCAGGGGGGGATTGGCGGGGGGCGACTTCAAGAGACCCAGTACTTC. As protein: CSVEVQGGIGGGRLQETQYF.